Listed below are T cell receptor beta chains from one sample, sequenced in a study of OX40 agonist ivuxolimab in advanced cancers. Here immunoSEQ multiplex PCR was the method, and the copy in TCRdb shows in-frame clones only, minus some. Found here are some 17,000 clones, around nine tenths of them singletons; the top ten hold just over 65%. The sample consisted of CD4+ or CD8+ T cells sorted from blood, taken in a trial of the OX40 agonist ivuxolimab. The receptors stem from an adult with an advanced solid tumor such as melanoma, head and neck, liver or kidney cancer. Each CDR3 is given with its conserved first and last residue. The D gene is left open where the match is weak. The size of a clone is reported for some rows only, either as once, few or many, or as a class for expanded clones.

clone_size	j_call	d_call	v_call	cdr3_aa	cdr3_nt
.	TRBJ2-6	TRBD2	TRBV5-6	CASSPRRGNPGANVLTF	TGTGCCAGCAGCCCCCGGCGGGGGAACCCTGGGGCCAACGTCCTGACTTTC
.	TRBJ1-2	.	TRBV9	CASSSPGAGYGYTF	TGTGCCAGCAGCTCTCCCGGGGCGGGCTATGGCTACACCTTC
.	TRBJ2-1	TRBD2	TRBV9	CASSPRGALYNEQFF	TGTGCCAGCAGCCCGCGGGGGGCTCTCTACAATGAGCAGTTCTTC
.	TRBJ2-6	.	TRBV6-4	CASSSTDSGANVLTF	TGTGCCAGCAGTTCGACAGACTCTGGGGCCAACGTCCTGACTTTC
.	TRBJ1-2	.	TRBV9	CASSVVQNLGYTF	TGTGCCAGCAGCGTAGTACAGAATCTGGGCTACACCTTC
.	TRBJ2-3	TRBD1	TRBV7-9	CASSSRQGQPSTDTQYF	TGTGCCAGCAGCTCCCGGCAGGGACAGCCTAGCACAGATACGCAGTATTTT
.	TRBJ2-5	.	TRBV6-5	CASSDEGYQETQYF	TGTGCCAGCAGCGACGAGGGGTACCAAGAGACCCAGTACTTC
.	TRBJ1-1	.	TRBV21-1	CASSKDRPVSLNTEAFF	TGTGCCAGCAGCAAAGATAGGCCAGTTTCTTTGAACACTGAAGCTTTCTTT
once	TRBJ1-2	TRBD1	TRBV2	CASSVETGRDGYTF	TGTGCCAGCAGTGTCGAGACAGGGCGGGATGGCTACACCTTC
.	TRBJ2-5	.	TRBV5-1	CASSLGRQETQYF	TGCGCCAGCAGCTTGGGCAGACAAGAGACCCAGTACTTC
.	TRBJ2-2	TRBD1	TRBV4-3	CASSPRIDRVTGELFF	TGCGCCAGCAGCCCCCGCATTGACAGGGTCACCGGGGAGCTGTTTTTT
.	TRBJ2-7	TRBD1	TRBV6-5	CASSPGTGPYEQYF	TGTGCCAGCAGTCCCGGGACAGGCCCATACGAGCAGTACTTC
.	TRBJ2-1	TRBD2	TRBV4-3	CASSQDIYGGGSDEQFF	TGCGCCAGCAGCCAAGATATATACGGCGGGGGGAGTGATGAGCAGTTCTTC